The 23 T cell receptor beta chains listed next were all sequenced from one sample in a study of OX40 agonist ivuxolimab in advanced cancers. Some clones are missing from TCRdb's copy, which holds only in-frame ones; the method was immunoSEQ multiplex PCR. Of around 31,000 clones in the sample, roughly 89% were seen once. The sequencing here drew on CD4+ or CD8+ T cells sorted from blood, taken in a trial of the OX40 agonist ivuxolimab. The receptors come from an adult with an advanced solid tumor such as melanoma, head and neck, liver or kidney cancer.

V is TRBV9 and J is TRBJ2-2; 12 bases match TRBD2. Germline V lookup: CDR1 SGDLS, CDR2 YYNGEE. Trimming removed 4 bases from V and 4 bases from J; junction bases left unmatched: 8. The CDR3 contains 17 residues. The CDR3 DNA reads as TGTGCCAGCAGCACCCGACTAGCGGGAGCCGGCACCGGGGAGCTGTTTTTT. This gives the protein CASSTRLAGAGTGELFF.

V usage is TRBV7-9 and J usage is TRBJ2-3; possibly TRBD1 for D (5 bases). V was trimmed by 5 bases and J by 5 bases, leaving 17 bases between them. CDR3 length: 15 residues. The germline CDR1 and CDR2 sequences are SEHNR and FQNEAQ (reference sequence). CDR3 bases: TGTGCCAGCAGCGAAACCGATTACAGGAGAGATACGCAGTATTTT. It is translated as CASSETDYRRDTQYF. The full variable domain, rest sourced from reference TRBV7-9 and TRBJ2-3, is DTGVSQNPRHKITKRGQNVTFRCDPISEHNRLYWYRQTLGQGPEFLTYFQNEAQLEKSRLLSDRFSAERPKGSFSTLEIQRTEQGDSAMYLCASSETDYRRDTQYFGPGTRLTVL.

The chain recombines TRBV5-6 with TRBJ2-7; D remains unclear. Trimming stripped 3 bases from V and 2 bases from J, with 6 bases between. CDR3 length: 12 amino acids. Germline CDR1 reads SGHDT; CDR2 reads YYEEEE. This CDR3 is CASSSNPYEQYF. Written as DNA, the CDR3 is TGTGCCAGCAGCTCCAACCCCTACGAGCAGTACTTC.

V and J are TRBV2 and TRBJ2-7; D gene uncertain. Germline V gives CDR1 SNHLY, CDR2 FYNNEI. This CDR3 is built from 13 residues. V was pared by 4 bases and J by 0 bases, with 7 bases between. The CDR3, as DNA: TGTGCCAGCAGTGTTCAGGTCTCCTACGAGCAGTACTTC. Translation gives CASSVQVSYEQYF.

The chain couples TRBV18 to TRBJ2-1; 8 bases line up with TRBD2. The CDR3 is 16 amino acids. Per germline, CDR1 KGHSH and CDR2 LQKENI. V shed 0 bases, J shed 4 bases, and the junction held 5 bases outside the gene matches. The CDR3 here is CASSPPAGGAYNEQFF. DNA for the CDR3: TGTGCCAGCTCACCACCGGCCGGGGGGGCTTACAATGAGCAGTTCTTC.

The rearrangement links TRBV18 to TRBJ2-5, with a weak D call TRBD2 (5 bases). CDR3 length: 17 amino acids. Germline CDR1 is KGHSH and CDR2 is LQKENI. Trimming stripped 4 bases from V and 4 bases from J, with 22 bases between. The chain's CDR3 is CASSLSTRGKGIETQYF. The CDR3 nucleotides are TGTGCCAGCTCACTAAGTACACGGGGAAAAGGGATAGAGACCCAGTACTTC.

The CDR3 sequence is CASSIYYHSYEQYF. CDR3 DNA sequence: TGTGCCAGTAGTATTTACTACCACTCCTACGAGCAGTACTTC. The chain links TRBV19 to TRBJ2-7; D uncertain. The V gene lost 3 bases and the J gene lost 0 bases, with 9 bases spanning the gap. Germline assignment: CDR1 LNHDA and CDR2 SQIVND (reference sequence). This CDR3 region has 14 residues.

This chain uses TRBV11-2 with TRBJ2-7, with TRBD2 as a possible D gene (6 bases). This CDR3 has 16 amino acids. With 2 bases removed from V and 3 bases from J, the gap between germline ends came to 17 bases. Germline CDR1 and CDR2: SGHAT and FQNNGV. The CDR3 is CASSLYRGNYDYEQYF. CDR3 bases: TGTGCCAGCAGCTTATATCGGGGGAACTACGACTACGAGCAGTACTTC.

The chain carries TRBV6-5 and TRBJ2-4; TRBD2 matches at 7 bases. The CDR3 has 13 residues. Looked up from germline, CDR1 is MNHEY and CDR2 is SVGAGI. V was clipped by 4 bases and J by 9 bases; unmatched bases: 6. The CDR3 nucleotides are TGTGCCAGCAGTTTCGCGGGAGATATCATTCAGTACTTC. Its translation: CASSFAGDIIQYF.

The V call is TRBV2, the J call TRBJ2-7; 13 bases agree with TRBD2. Losses at the gene ends were 1 base for V and 3 bases for J; bases not matched to a gene: 15. The CDR3 is made up of 20 amino acids. Germline CDR1 SNHLY, CDR2 FYNNEI. CDR3 in amino acids: CASSEGSLAGGSYYYYEQYF. The CDR3 DNA follows: TGTGCCAGCAGTGAAGGGTCACTAGCGGGAGGGTCTTACTACTACTACGAGCAGTACTTC.

The chain employs TRBV7-2 and TRBJ2-1; D perhaps matches TRBD1 (5 bases). There are 18 residues in the CDR3. V was cut by 7 bases and J by 0 bases, with 22 bases left in between. CDR1 and CDR2 from the germline V gene are SGHTA and FQGNSA. CDR3 in DNA: TGTGCCAGCAACTCAGGGCCAAACAGGAGTAACTCCTACAATGAGCAGTTCTTC. This encodes CASNSGPNRSNSYNEQFF.

The rearrangement uses TRBV4-1 and TRBJ1-2; 7 bases map to TRBD1. V was pared by 4 bases and J by 8 bases, with 13 bases of the junction left unmatched. Germline V lookup: CDR1 MGHRA, CDR2 YSYEKL. The length of the CDR3 is 15 residues. The CDR3 protein is CASSPKERGPGGYTF. In nucleotides, the CDR3 is TGCGCCAGCAGCCCGAAAGAAAGGGGGCCGGGGGGCTACACCTTC.

The V and J genes are TRBV27 and TRBJ2-1; no clear D gene. V was cut by 7 bases and J by 4 bases, with 11 bases left in between. This CDR3 region has 13 residues. Germline V gene data show CDR1 as MNHEY and CDR2 as SMNVEV (reference sequence). This CDR3 reads CASIGDTYNEQFF. In nucleotides, the CDR3 is TGTGCCAGCATTGGAGACACATACAATGAGCAGTTCTTC.

This clone was seen only a few times. The CDR3 spells CASRRLAGTDTQYF. In DNA form, the CDR3 reads TGTGCCAGCAGGCGACTAGCGGGAACAGATACGCAGTATTTT. This rearrangement joins TRBV28 to TRBJ2-3; 11 bases line up with TRBD2. V trimming: 6 bases; J trimming: 3 bases; junction bases outside the gene matches: 2. The CDR3 length is 14 residues. The germline V gene encodes CDR1 MDHEN and CDR2 SYDVKM.

V is TRBV13 and J is TRBJ2-2, with 7 nucleotides matching TRBD2. Trimming at V came to 2 bases and at J to 1 base, leaving 7 bases not matched to a gene. CDR1 and CDR2 (germline): PRHDT, FYEKMQ (reference sequence). The CDR3 is 17 residues long. In DNA form, the CDR3 reads TGTGCCAGCAGCTTACTCGCTAGCGGAAAGAACACCGGGGAGCTGTTTTTT. Translation: CASSLLASGKNTGELFF. Filled out from reference TRBV13 and TRBJ2-2, the complete variable domain reads AAGVIQSPRHLIKEKRETATLKCYPIPRHDTVYWYQQGPGQDPQFLISFYEKMQSDKGSIPDRFSAQQFSDYHSELNMSSLELGDSALYFCASSLLASGKNTGELFFGEGSRLTVL.

This sequence joins TRBV19 and TRBJ2-3, with a weak D call TRBD1 (6 bases). The V gene's germline CDR1 is LNHDA and CDR2 SQIVND (reference sequence). V dropped 7 bases and J dropped 6 bases, with 23 bases sitting between them. This CDR3 region has 16 residues. This chain's CDR3 is CASTPRQDGLWDTQYF. DNA of the CDR3: TGTGCCAGTACCCCTCGACAGGACGGGTTGTGGGATACGCAGTATTTT.

The chain has TRBV25-1 and TRBJ1-5; the match to TRBD1 covers 7 bases. Trimming cost V 4 bases and J 3 bases; bases outside gene matches: 9. The germline CDR1 and CDR2 sequences are MGHDK and SYGVNS. The CDR3 extends over 16 amino acids. The CDR3 DNA reads as TGTGCCAGCAGTGGACACCGGGACAGACACAATCAGCCCCAGCATTTT. Protein sequence: CASSGHRDRHNQPQHF. The complete variable domain, with remaining parts taken from reference TRBV25-1 and TRBJ1-5, reads EADIYQTPRYLVIGTGKKITLECSQTMGHDKMYWYQQDPGMELHLIHYSYGVNSTEKGDLSSESTVSRIRTEHFPLTLESARPSHTSQYLCASSGHRDRHNQPQHFGDGTRLSIL.

Notes on this clone: This sample also contains other DNA sequences that code for the same CDR3. J is TRBJ1-2 and V is TRBV7-2; no clear D. The V end was cut by 1 base, the J end by 8 bases, with 14 bases between. Germline loops: CDR1 SGHTA, CDR2 FQGNSA. This CDR3 comprises 14 residues. The DNA for the CDR3 is TGTGCCAGCAGCTTAGACACTACGGGGTCCGGCTACACCTTC. Translating gives CASSLDTTGSGYTF. Together with reference TRBV7-2 and TRBJ1-2, the CDR3 gives the full variable domain: GAGVSQSPSNKVTEKGKDVELRCDPISGHTALYWYRQSLGQGLEFLIYFQGNSAPDKSGLPSDRFSAERTGGSVSTLTIQRTQQEDSAVYLCASSLDTTGSGYTFGSGTRLTVV.

V usage is TRBV7-3 and J usage is TRBJ2-7; D perhaps matches TRBD2 (6 bases). CDR1 and CDR2 (germline): SGHTA, FQGTGA. This CDR3 spans 17 amino acids. V was trimmed by 4 bases and J by 3 bases, leaving 22 bases between them. Here the CDR3 reads CASSWPAGTYHLYEQYF. CDR3 coding DNA: TGTGCCAGCAGCTGGCCAGCCGGGACTTATCATCTCTACGAGCAGTACTTC.

The chain combines TRBV6-5 with TRBJ1-5; possible D gene TRBD1, 5 bases. Trimming pared 8 bases from V and 4 bases from J, leaving 12 bases between. The germline gives CDR1 MNHEY, CDR2 SVGAGI. CDR3 size: 13 residues. CDR3 loop: CASSGESNQPQHF. CDR3 sequence (DNA): TGTGCCAGCTCGGGGGAAAGTAATCAGCCCCAGCATTTT.

The chain is built from TRBV7-8 and TRBJ2-7; D not certain. V shed 3 bases and J shed 6 bases, with 9 bases lying between them. The CDR3 covers 12 residues. Germline-derived CDR1 and CDR2 are SGHVS and FQNEAQ. In DNA form, the CDR3 reads TGTGCCAGCAGCTTCGAGACCCCCGAGCAGTACTTC. Translation gives CASSFETPEQYF.

The gene calls are TRBV7-9 and TRBJ2-5; 10 positions agree with TRBD1. This CDR3 comprises 16 residues. Germline values: CDR1 SEHNR, CDR2 FQNEAQ (reference sequence). V shed 3 bases and J 1 base; nucleotides not matched to a gene: 5. As DNA, the CDR3 is TGTGCCAGCAGCTTTGGGACAGGGGTAATCCAAGAGACCCAGTACTTC. Encoded protein: CASSFGTGVIQETQYF.

The rearrangement links TRBV19 to TRBJ1-1; tentative D call: TRBD1 (5 bases). The CDR3 runs to 13 residues. CDR1 and CDR2 (germline): LNHDA, SQIVND (reference sequence). The germline V and J ends were trimmed by 5 bases and 1 base, with 8 bases remaining between them. CDR3 nucleotide sequence: TGTGCCAGTAGTCCGGGGCCGAACACTGAAGCTTTCTTT. Translating it yields CASSPGPNTEAFF.